This T cell receptor (beta chain) was documented in a study of blood T cell repertoires in COVID-19. The CDR3 spans 16 residues. The V segment lost 4 bases and the J segment 6 bases; nucleotides outside the gene matches: 14. In germline, CDR1 is LNHDA, CDR2 SQIVND (reference sequence). Per the authors' pipeline: Reference gene primers were amplified, and this amplification served to estimate nucleated cell counts. Some clones are missing from TCRdb's copy, which holds only in-frame ones; the method was immunoSEQ multiplex PCR. V, J and clone size are those of that table, while D and trimming were read from the DNA. Altogether 250,000 to 400,000 clones are present, around 87% being singletons, with the ten largest covering approximately 5.3%.

The sequence came from a woman in her twenties or thirties who had recovered from COVID-19. The sample taken for sequencing was PBMCs or T cells enriched from blood (not recorded which). The J gene is TRBJ1-2, the V gene TRBV19; 7 bases line up with TRBD1. CDR3 DNA sequence: TGTGCCAGTAGTAGACTACAGACAGGGAACGTGAATGGCTACACCTTC. This encodes CASSRLQTGNVNGYTF.